The 29 T cell receptor beta chains below all came from one sample that was sequenced in a study of cytomegalovirus exposure and HLA in healthy donors. Use of 60 Vbeta and 13 Jbeta primers characterized the PCR. Repertoires were generated with immunoSEQ multiplex PCR, while TCRdb's copy carries only in-frame clones and drops some. The table shows roughly 71,000 clones, with around four fifths occurring only once. Sequencing was carried out using PBMCs. The receptor set was obtained from a girl between 10 and 17 years old in good health and CMV-seropositive.

The chain employs TRBV7-6 and TRBJ2-5, with 8 bases lining up with TRBD2. The junction had 8 bases not matched to a gene; V was cut back by 0 bases and J by 5 bases. The CDR3 extends over 16 amino acids. Germline lookup yields CDR1 SGHVS and CDR2 FNYEAQ. In DNA form, the CDR3 reads TGTGCCAGCAGCTTAGCCGGGACTAGGGCCCTGGAGACCCAGTACTTC. Its translation: CASSLAGTRALETQYF.

V and J are TRBV5-1 and TRBJ1-3; 9 nucleotides align to TRBD1. CDR3 length equals 15 residues. The J segment lost 1 base and the V segment lost 5 bases, leaving 4 bases of the junction unmatched. Germline CDR1 and CDR2: SGHRS and YFSETQ. Here the CDR3 DNA reads TGCGCCAGCAGGAGGACAGGGGAATCTGGAAACACCATATATTTT. Translating gives CASRRTGESGNTIYF.

J is TRBJ2-1 and V is TRBV28; 12 nucleotides agree with TRBD2. V dropped 7 bases and J dropped 9; count of bases not matched to a gene: 10. The CDR3 is 15 amino acids. Per germline, CDR1 MDHEN and CDR2 SYDVKM. CDR3 region: CASTYRLAGDGEQFF. The DNA for the CDR3 is TGTGCCAGCACATACCGACTAGCGGGAGACGGTGAGCAGTTCTTC.

The chain carries TRBV5-5 and TRBJ1-4; D gene unclear. The germline V gene has CDR1 SGHKS and CDR2 YYEKEE (reference sequence). The germline V and J ends were trimmed by 0 bases and 8 bases, with 8 bases remaining between them. This CDR3 contains 13 residues. In DNA form, the CDR3 reads TGTGCCAGCAGCTTGGACCCGCGGGAAAAACTGTTTTTT. Its protein is CASSLDPREKLFF.

This sequence joins TRBV28 and TRBJ1-1, with D uncertain. Germline CDR1 is MDHEN and CDR2 is SYDVKM. V lost 5 bases, J lost 14 bases, and 15 bases lay in between. The CDR3 has 11 amino acids. The CDR3 region has the DNA TGTGCCAGCAGTGGAGGCTCCGGGGTATTCTTT. This encodes CASSGGSGVFF.

The chain couples TRBV4-3 to TRBJ2-3, with a weak D call TRBD1 (5 bases). This CDR3 region has 18 residues. Trimming took 4 bases from V and 5 from J, leaving 25 bases between them. Per the germline V gene, CDR1 is LGHNA and CDR2 is YSLEER. CDR3 DNA sequence: TGCGCCAGCAGCCTAAATAGGGGTAGGGGCTCCTCGCTAGATACGCAGTATTTT. This codes for CASSLNRGRGSSLDTQYF.

The genes are TRBV2 and TRBJ2-1; no clear D. Trimming cost V 8 bases and J 0 bases, with 11 bases left between them. This CDR3 contains 14 residues. Germline assignment: CDR1 SNHLY and CDR2 FYNNEI. The CDR3 here is CASCSRSSYNEQFF. DNA of the CDR3: TGTGCCAGCTGCTCGAGGAGCTCCTACAATGAGCAGTTCTTC.

For this clone: Distinct nucleotide sequences in the sample also encode this CDR3. This sequence joins TRBV30 and TRBJ1-4, with 8 nucleotides matching TRBD1. This CDR3 contains 15 residues. From germline, CDR1 is GTSNPN and CDR2 SVGIG (reference sequence). V gave up 0 bases and J gave up 7 bases; unmatched junction bases: 7. CDR3 nucleotides: TGTGCCTGGAGTGTGCGGTCAGGGGGCAGTGAAAAACTGTTTTTT. This codes for CAWSVRSGGSEKLFF.

V usage is TRBV4-1 and J usage is TRBJ2-7, with D maybe TRBD1 (5 bases). The germline V gene encodes CDR1 MGHRA and CDR2 YSYEKL. V shed 5 bases and J shed 0 bases, with 14 bases lying between them. The CDR3 runs 15 residues. CDR3 in DNA: TGCGCCAGCAGCGTGATGACAGATAACTCCTACGAGCAGTACTTC. Translating it yields CASSVMTDNSYEQYF.

This chain links TRBV5-1 with TRBJ2-6; 9 nucleotides agree with TRBD1. Germline CDR1 is SGHRS and CDR2 is YFSETQ. The CDR3 covers 17 residues. The ends lost 5 bases at V and 0 bases at J; junction bases unmatched: 6. The CDR3 DNA follows: TGCGCCAGCAGACAGGGGGCGAGCGTCTCTGGGGCCAACGTCCTGACTTTC. The encoded protein is CASRQGASVSGANVLTF.

V usage is TRBV27 and J usage is TRBJ2-7; 11 bases are a match to TRBD2. CDR1 and CDR2 (germline): MNHEY, SMNVEV (reference sequence). There are 15 residues in the CDR3. V lost 5 bases and J lost 4; bases outside the gene matches: 7. DNA for the CDR3: TGTGCCAGCAGTCCAACCGGGACTAGCGGTTACGAGCAGTACTTC. Protein: CASSPTGTSGYEQYF.

The genes are TRBV6-1 and TRBJ1-1; 7 bases line up with TRBD1. The CDR3 runs 15 residues. V shed 6 bases, J shed 8 bases, and the junction held 15 bases outside the gene matches. Germline V lookup: CDR1 MNHNS, CDR2 SASEGT. For the CDR3, the DNA is TGTGCCAGCAGACAAGGCTACAGGGGAGACGTAGAAGCTTTCTTT. It translates to CASRQGYRGDVEAFF.

The rearrangement joins TRBV7-9 to TRBJ2-2, with no clear D. The CDR3 loop spans 13 amino acids. Trimming stripped 8 bases from V and 1 base from J, with 8 bases between. In germline, CDR1 is SEHNR, CDR2 FQNEAQ (reference sequence). This CDR3 is CASREMNTGELFF. CDR3 nucleotide sequence: TGTGCCAGCCGCGAGATGAACACCGGGGAGCTGTTTTTT.

The rearrangement links TRBV15 to TRBJ1-1, with unresolved D. The CDR3 is made up of 14 amino acids. V was trimmed by 3 bases and J by 1 base, leaving 9 bases between them. In germline, CDR1 is LNHNV, CDR2 YYDKDF (reference sequence). The CDR3 region is CATSRGRPNTEAFF. The CDR3 bases are TGTGCCACCAGCAGGGGCAGGCCGAACACTGAAGCTTTCTTT.

This chain uses TRBV15 with TRBJ2-7; tentatively, D is TRBD1 (6 bases). V was pared by 8 bases and J by 3 bases, with 14 bases between. Germline V lookup: CDR1 LNHNV, CDR2 YYDKDF (reference sequence). The length of the CDR3 is 13 residues. CDR3 protein: CATRRTVSYEQYF. DNA of the CDR3: TGTGCCACCCGCCGGACAGTTAGCTACGAGCAGTACTTC.

This chain joins TRBV7-9 and TRBJ2-3; no clear D. This CDR3 region has 13 residues. Deletions cut 8 bases from V and 3 bases from J, with 12 bases between. Germline-derived CDR1 and CDR2 are SEHNR and FQNEAQ (reference sequence). CDR3 coding DNA: TGTGCCAGCGACTTCCCCATGACAGATACGCAGTATTTT. This translates into CASDFPMTDTQYF.

This chain links TRBV14 with TRBJ2-7, with TRBD2 matching 8 bases. With V trimmed by 3 bases and J by 3 bases, 7 bases remained unmatched. The CDR3 runs 15 residues. Germline V lookup: CDR1 SGHDN, CDR2 FVKESK. The CDR3 DNA reads as TGTGCCAGCAGCCATCTTATAGCGGGGAACTACGAGCAGTACTTC. It is translated as CASSHLIAGNYEQYF.

V is TRBV6-5 and J is TRBJ1-1; no clear D gene. CDR3 size: 14 residues. V lost 3 bases and J lost 3, with 11 bases in between. Germline V gene lookup returns CDR1 MNHEY and CDR2 SVGAGI. The CDR3 coding sequence is TGTGCCAGCAGTTATGGAGGCCGCCACACTGAAGCTTTCTTT. Its protein is CASSYGGRHTEAFF.

J is TRBJ2-7 and V is TRBV14, with 10 bases aligning to TRBD2. V gave up 4 bases and J gave up 7 bases; unmatched junction bases: 10. Germline CDR1 and CDR2: SGHDN and FVKESK. This CDR3 spans 15 amino acids. The CDR3 protein is CASSPILAGVWEQYF. CDR3 coding DNA: TGTGCCAGCAGCCCTATTCTAGCGGGAGTGTGGGAGCAGTACTTC.

The chain is built from TRBV16 and TRBJ1-1; D perhaps matches TRBD1 (6 bases). This CDR3 is 17 amino acids long. Trimming took off 4 bases at V and 0 bases at J, with 18 bases between the two ends. CDR1 KGHSY and CDR2 FQNENV come from the germline V gene. CDR3 DNA: TGTGCCAGCAGCCCTCAGCAGGGGCCCTTCTTGAACACTGAAGCTTTCTTT. Translation: CASSPQQGPFLNTEAFF.

This clone was detected a few times. This sequence joins TRBV2 and TRBJ1-5; D gene uncertain. Germline CDR1 SNHLY, CDR2 FYNNEI. Between the trimmed V and J ends, which lost 7 bases and 3 bases, there was a span of 10 bases. This CDR3 has 13 amino acids. For the CDR3, the DNA is TGTGCCAGCATAATACAGAACAATCAGCCCCAGCATTTT. Its protein product is CASIIQNNQPQHF.

The chain uses TRBV30 and TRBJ2-7; tentatively, D is TRBD1 (7 bases). Germline CDR1 GTSNPN, CDR2 SVGIG (reference sequence). This CDR3 region has 13 residues. Trimming took 1 base from V and 5 from J, leaving 12 bases between them. This chain's CDR3 is CAWSGARGDEQYF. As DNA, the CDR3 is TGTGCCTGGAGTGGTGCCAGGGGGGACGAGCAGTACTTC.

V usage is TRBV4-3 and J usage is TRBJ2-5, with 7 bases lining up with TRBD1. The CDR3 runs to 15 residues. V was pared by 1 base and J by 4 bases, with 6 bases of the junction left unmatched. Looked up from germline, CDR1 is LGHNA and CDR2 is YSLEER. This CDR3 is CASSQGQGESETQYF. The CDR3 DNA reads as TGCGCCAGCAGCCAAGGACAGGGCGAATCAGAGACCCAGTACTTC.

This sequence joins TRBV19 and TRBJ2-6, with D tentatively TRBD1 (5 bases). Germline values: CDR1 LNHDA, CDR2 SQIVND (reference sequence). V shed 5 bases and J shed 2 bases, with 13 bases lying between them. The CDR3 sequence is 16 residues long. As DNA, the CDR3 is TGTGCCAGTAGTCAAACGGCAGGGACTGGGGCCAACGTCCTGACTTTC. Its protein is CASSQTAGTGANVLTF.

The rearrangement joins TRBV27 to TRBJ1-5; D uncertain. The CDR3 is 12 amino acids. Germline V lookup: CDR1 MNHEY, CDR2 SMNVEV (reference sequence). V lost 6 bases and J 11 bases, leaving 14 bases between the germline ends. CDR3 bases: TGTGCCAGCAGCGACTCATCTCTAGCCCAGCATTTT. It yields the protein CASSDSSLAQHF.

The chain carries TRBV6-1 and TRBJ2-3; weak D call: TRBD1 (5 bases). The CDR3 runs 15 residues. Germline CDR1 MNHNS, CDR2 SASEGT. Trimming removed 3 bases at V and 3 bases at J, with 13 bases between. CDR3 DNA: TGTGCCAGCAGTGATTCAGGGCGGCCAACAGATACGCAGTATTTT. As protein: CASSDSGRPTDTQYF.

The J gene is TRBJ1-1, the V gene TRBV5-4, with TRBD1 as a possible D gene (5 bases). The germline V gene has CDR1 SGHNT and CDR2 YYREEE (reference sequence). The V end was cut by 0 bases, the J end by 1 base, with 13 bases between. This CDR3 spans 16 amino acids. This CDR3 is CASSLGSGLGNTEAFF. The CDR3 DNA is TGTGCCAGCAGCTTGGGTTCAGGGCTTGGGAACACTGAAGCTTTCTTT.

This chain links TRBV2 with TRBJ1-5; D gene uncertain. From germline, CDR1 is SNHLY and CDR2 FYNNEI. V was clipped by 7 bases and J by 5 bases, with 18 bases between them. This CDR3 is built from 15 residues. This CDR3 reads CASTLSWTGYQPQHF. DNA for the CDR3: TGTGCCAGCACCTTGAGCTGGACGGGATATCAGCCCCAGCATTTT.

The chain combines TRBV4-1 with TRBJ2-2; D may be TRBD1 (5 bases). Trimming pared 4 bases from V and 5 bases from J, leaving 17 bases between. This CDR3 is built from 16 residues. Per the germline V gene, CDR1 is MGHRA and CDR2 is YSYEKL. The CDR3 region has the DNA TGCGCCAGCAGCCCTGTGGTCCCCAGGGTTACCGGGGAGCTGTTTTTT. Translating it yields CASSPVVPRVTGELFF.